This entry concerns a single TCR beta chain. Measured with immunoSEQ multiplex PCR; TCRdb has only the in-frame clones, and not every one. The data contain 250,000 or so clones, more than 80% of them singletons. It was within 2 weeks before study entry that exposed participants met a COVID-19 case. This specimen comes from a study of blood T cell repertoires in COVID-19. This CDR3 has 16 residues. Germline V lookup: CDR1 SGHRS, CDR2 YFSETQ. The trim removed 4 bases at V and 3 bases at J, leaving 9 bases unmatched. The rearrangement links TRBV5-1 to TRBJ2-5, with 10 bases matching TRBD1. The source is a man aged 50 to 60 who had been exposed to COVID-19. The sample taken for sequencing was PBMCs or T cells enriched from blood (not recorded which). The CDR3 DNA sequence: TGCGCCAGCAGCCCCGGACAGGGGGTTATAGAAGAGACCCAGTACTTC. Protein: CASSPGQGVIEETQYF.